This T cell receptor beta chain comes out of a study of blood T cell repertoires in COVID-19. CDR1 and CDR2 (germline): MDHEN, SYDVKM. The CDR3 has 17 residues. V shed 6 bases, J shed 4 bases, and the junction held 17 bases outside the gene matches. This table comes from immunoSEQ multiplex PCR, and its TCRdb copy is limited to in-frame clones, with some not included. The table includes 300,000 to 350,000 clones, approximately 89% detected once. The sample comprised PBMCs or T cells enriched from blood (not recorded which). The V and J genes are TRBV28 and TRBJ1-2; TRBD1 aligns across 7 bases. This TCR was recovered from a man aged 30 to 39 who had recovered from COVID-19. CDR3 amino acids: CASSTGTAPSRTYGYTF. The CDR3, as DNA: TGTGCCAGCAGCACCGGGACAGCCCCATCCCGGACCTATGGCTACACCTTC.